This entry lists 16 T cell receptor beta chains sequenced from one sample in a study of Ad26.COV2.S vaccination and SARS-CoV-2 variants. The method was immunoSEQ multiplex PCR; TCRdb's version includes in-frame clones alone and lacks a portion of them. The table lists about 440,000 clones, 90% of them singletons, with about 4.1% in the top ten. The treatment was: some 20 received Ad26.COV2.S at low or high dose, single or two shots; about 5 received placebo; per-sample allocation not given. On day 63 after the first injection, vaccine and placebo recipients gave samples. The sequenced sample was peripheral blood, obtained in a trial of Ad26.COV2.S vaccine versus placebo. The source is a person aged 18-65 years who received the Ad26.COV2.S COVID-19 vaccine or a placebo.

The chain uses TRBV11-2 and TRBJ2-7, with 8 bases fitting TRBD2. The CDR3 has 15 residues. Germline V gene sequence: CDR1 SGHAT, CDR2 FQNNGV. The V gene end was trimmed by 5 bases and the J gene end by 3 bases; junction bases not matched to a gene: 9. The CDR3 loop reads CASSPRTSRVYEQYF. The CDR3 DNA follows: TGTGCCAGCAGCCCCCGGACTAGCAGGGTCTACGAGCAGTACTTC.

Comment on this clone: Distinct nucleotide sequences in the sample also encode this CDR3. This sequence joins TRBV5-6 and TRBJ2-7, with D uncertain. The germline V gene encodes CDR1 SGHDT and CDR2 YYEEEE. V was trimmed by 5 bases and J by 4 bases, leaving 10 bases between them. CDR3 length equals 12 residues. Here the CDR3 reads CASSLNHYEQYF. As DNA, the CDR3 is TGTGCCAGCAGTTTGAACCATTACGAGCAGTACTTC. Full variable domain (rest looked up from reference TRBV5-6 and TRBJ2-7): DAGVTQSPTHLIKTRGQQVTLRCSPKSGHDTVSWYQQALGQGPQFIFQYYEEEERQRGNFPDRFSGHQFPNYSSELNVNALLLGDSALYLCASSLNHYEQYFGPGTRLTVT.

CDR3 region: CASSPQASGNTDTQYF. In DNA form, the CDR3 reads TGTGCCAGCTCACCACAGGCTAGCGGGAACACAGATACGCAGTATTTT. The V gene is TRBV18, the J gene TRBJ2-3, with 9 bases fitting TRBD2. V lost 1 base, J lost 2 bases, and 4 bases stayed unmatched. From germline, CDR1 is KGHSH and CDR2 LQKENI. The CDR3 is 16 residues long.

This chain joins TRBV5-1 and TRBJ2-2, with 9 nucleotides matching TRBD2. V shed 3 bases, J shed 0 bases, and the junction held 6 bases outside the gene matches. Germline V gene data show CDR1 as SGHRS and CDR2 as YFSETQ. The CDR3 spans 17 residues. CDR3 coding DNA: TGCGCCAGCAGCTCCGCTCCTAGCGGGACGAACACCGGGGAGCTGTTTTTT. It specifies CASSSAPSGTNTGELFF. Looking up the rest from reference TRBV5-1 and TRBJ2-2 gives the full variable domain: KAGVTQTPRYLIKTRGQQVTLSCSPISGHRSVSWYQQTPGQGLQFLFEYFSETQRNKGNFPGRFSGRQFSNSRSEMNVSTLELGDSALYLCASSSAPSGTNTGELFFGEGSRLTVL.

The chain employs TRBV29-1 and TRBJ2-4; tentatively, D is TRBD1 (5 bases). This CDR3 spans 17 amino acids. V lost 5 bases and J 0 bases, leaving 20 bases between the germline ends. Germline CDR1 reads SQVTM; CDR2 reads ANQGSEA. The CDR3 nucleotides read TGCAGCGTTCTGGACACATTACCTTTTCTAGCCAAAAACATTCAGTACTTC. Encoded protein: CSVLDTLPFLAKNIQYF.

The chain uses TRBV6-2 or TRBV6-3 and TRBJ1-2, with D uncertain. Germline assignment: CDR1 MNHEY and CDR2 SVGEGT. The CDR3 length is 17 residues. The V and J ends lost 0 bases and 4 bases respectively, with 18 bases between them. CDR3 region: CASSYSSGGARGYGYTF. DNA for the CDR3: TGTGCCAGCAGTTACTCGAGCGGCGGAGCCAGAGGCTATGGCTACACCTTC.

V gene TRBV4-1 combines with J gene TRBJ1-6; D gene unclear. This CDR3 has 14 residues. The V end was cut by 4 bases, the J end by 5 bases, with 9 bases between. Germline CDR1 and CDR2: MGHRA and YSYEKL. Written as DNA, the CDR3 is TGCGCCAGCAGCCGTGCGCGGGATAATTCACCCCTCCACTTT. Its translation: CASSRARDNSPLHF.

This sequence joins TRBV5-1 and TRBJ2-1; TRBD2 might be the D (6 bases). Germline assignment: CDR1 SGHRS and CDR2 YFSETQ. The CDR3 has 16 residues. V was pared by 0 bases and J by 2 bases, with 12 bases between. The CDR3 loop reads CASSLAGGGAYNEQFF. The DNA of the CDR3 is TGCGCCAGCAGCTTGGCCGGCGGAGGGGCCTACAATGAGCAGTTCTTC. The full variable domain, rest sourced from reference TRBV5-1 and TRBJ2-1, is KAGVTQTPRYLIKTRGQQVTLSCSPISGHRSVSWYQQTPGQGLQFLFEYFSETQRNKGNFPGRFSGRQFSNSRSEMNVSTLELGDSALYLCASSLAGGGAYNEQFFGPGTRLTVL.

The V call is TRBV7-8, the J call TRBJ1-3; possible D gene TRBD1, 6 bases. In germline, CDR1 is SGHVS, CDR2 FQNEAQ. Trimming removed 2 bases at V and 8 bases at J, with 10 bases between. CDR3 length equals 13 residues. This CDR3 is CASSLSQGYTIYF. The CDR3 DNA reads TGTGCCAGCAGCTTAAGCCAGGGGTACACCATATATTTT.

This chain joins TRBV15 and TRBJ2-1; the match to TRBD1 covers 8 bases. J gave up 0 bases and V 9 bases, and 7 bases lay outside the gene matches. The CDR3 has 15 residues. Germline lookup yields CDR1 LNHNV and CDR2 YYDKDF (reference sequence). The CDR3 nucleotides are TGTGCCACTGATCGGGACAGGAGCTCCTACAATGAGCAGTTCTTC. Protein product: CATDRDRSSYNEQFF. Complete variable domain (other parts from reference TRBV15 and TRBJ2-1): DAMVIQNPRYQVTQFGKPVTLSCSQTLNHNVMYWYQQKSSQAPKLLFHYYDKDFNNEADTPDNFQSRRPNTSFCFLDIRSPGLGDTAMYLCATDRDRSSYNEQFFGPGTRLTVL.

The chain employs TRBV6-6 and TRBJ2-1; 7 positions match TRBD2. The germline CDR1 and CDR2 sequences are MNHNY and SVGAGI (reference sequence). The V gene end was trimmed by 6 bases and the J gene end by 1 base; junction bases not matched to a gene: 6. The CDR3 spans 15 residues. The CDR3 here is CASRMAGASYNEQFF. In nucleotides, the CDR3 is TGTGCCAGCAGGATGGCGGGAGCTTCCTACAATGAGCAGTTCTTC.

The genes are TRBV7-2 and TRBJ1-2, with D hard to call. The CDR3 has 13 residues. The germline gives CDR1 SGHTA, CDR2 FQGNSA. Trimming stripped 5 bases from V and 1 base from J, with 8 bases between. CDR3 in amino acids: CASSQSNNYGYTF. CDR3 DNA: TGTGCCAGCAGCCAATCGAATAACTATGGCTACACCTTC.

V gene TRBV3-1 (or the pseudogene TRBV3-2) combines with J gene TRBJ2-4; 7 bases map to TRBD1. Unmatched junction bases numbered 9, after V lost 4 bases and J lost 0 bases. CDR1 LGHDT and CDR2 YNNKEL come from the germline V gene (reference sequence). The CDR3 length is 17 residues. The CDR3 loop is CASSPGDSGLAKNIQYF. The CDR3 bases are TGTGCCAGCAGCCCTGGGGACAGCGGCTTAGCCAAAAACATTCAGTACTTC.

CDR3 DNA: TGTGCCAGCAGCCGCCAGGCCAACCTTTTCTTT. This gives the protein CASSRQANLFF. The chain couples TRBV6-5 to TRBJ1-1, with no clear D. Trimming shortened V by 6 bases and J by 13 bases, and 15 bases separated the two germline ends. Germline lookup yields CDR1 MNHEY and CDR2 SVGAGI. The CDR3 has 11 residues.

The gene calls are TRBV3-1 (or the pseudogene TRBV3-2) and TRBJ1-5; D is undetermined. CDR1 is LGHDT, CDR2 YNNKEL, per germline (reference sequence). V lost 2 bases and J lost 7, with 12 bases in between. The CDR3 has 14 amino acids. The CDR3: CASSQRGVGQPQHF. In nucleotides, the CDR3 is TGTGCCAGCAGCCAACGTGGGGTCGGGCAGCCCCAGCATTTT.

This sequence joins TRBV18 and TRBJ2-5, with no clear D. Germline assignment: CDR1 KGHSH and CDR2 LQKENI. This CDR3 contains 12 residues. The ends were cut back, 2 bases at V and 4 bases at J, with 5 bases in the middle. CDR3 region: CASSPGSETQYF. The CDR3 coding sequence is TGTGCCAGCTCACCAGGGTCAGAGACCCAGTACTTC.